The 3 T cell receptor beta chains reported below all come from one sample, sequenced in a study of type 1 regulatory T cells. Antigens of these TCRs are unknown. TCRdb re-called the reads with MiXCR, one entry per CDR3 protein. The sample shows over 55,000 distinct CDR3 sequences, about 50% of them seen only once. The specimen sequenced was cultured non-Tr1 T cells, either the whole culture or a sorted T cell fraction (not recorded which). These receptors originate from a human donor in good health.

The V gene is TRBV5-4, the J gene TRBJ1-2, with 7 bases fitting TRBD1. CDR1 is SGHNT, CDR2 YYREEE, per germline (reference sequence). With V trimmed by 7 bases and J by 1 base, 19 bases remained unmatched. The CDR3 extends over 18 amino acids. CDR3 in DNA: TGTGCCAGCGGATTACAGGGGACATCCCTGGGAATTAACTATGGCTACACCTTC. Encoded protein: CASGLQGTSLGINYGYTF.

This chain joins TRBV6-2 or TRBV6-3 and TRBJ1-5; 10 bases map to TRBD1. Germline CDR1 reads MNHEY; CDR2 reads SVGEGT. Trimming cost V 6 bases and J 5 bases; bases outside gene matches: 10. This CDR3 is 16 amino acids long. The CDR3 bases are TGTGCCAGCAGCCGAGACAGGGGGCAGGTGGATCAGCCCCAGCATTTT. Amino acids: CASSRDRGQVDQPQHF.

V and J are TRBV5-1 and TRBJ2-3; unclear D gene. The CDR3 contains 15 residues. The V gene's germline CDR1 is SGHRS and CDR2 YFSETQ. The ends were cut back, 0 bases at V and 0 bases at J, with 8 bases in the middle. The CDR3, as DNA: TGCGCCAGCAGCTTGGGACATCAGAGCACAGATACGCAGTATTTT. This sequence encodes CASSLGHQSTDTQYF.